Listed below are T cell receptor beta chains from one sample, sequenced in a study of T cell responses to AZD1222 COVID-19 vaccine. TCRdb keeps only in-frame clones here, not all; method: immunoSEQ multiplex PCR. This sample yields about 190,000 clones, of which just over 90% are seen a single time; approximately 4% belongs to the top ten. Here the sequenced sample was peripheral blood, taken 28 days after the second dose of the MenACWY control vaccine. Source of these receptors: an adult who received the MenACWY meningococcal vaccine as a control. The CDR3 runs from the conserved cysteine through the conserved F or W. A D gene is named only where the DNA matches it firmly. The size field is filled for only some rows; it gives once, few, many or a size class.

J	size	length	V	D	DNA	CDR3
TRBJ1-1	-	15	TRBV7-2	TRBD1	TGTGCCAGCAGCTTAGGGAGGGGGCTGGGGACTGAAGCTTTCTTT	CASSLGRGLGTEAFF
TRBJ2-2	-	17	TRBV5-1	-	TGCGCCAGCAGCTTGGAAGCAGCGGGCCTGAACACCGGGGAGCTGTTTTTT	CASSLEAAGLNTGELFF
TRBJ2-7	-	14	TRBV11-1	-	TGTGCCAGCAGCTTATACTCCAGGAGCTACGAGCAGTACTTC	CASSLYSRSYEQYF
TRBJ1-6	-	16	TRBV3-1/TRBV3-2	-	TGTGCCAGCAGCCAAGATCGGGGGGATTATAATTCACCCCTCCACTTT	CASSQDRGDYNSPLHF
TRBJ2-7	-	16	TRBV7-2	TRBD1	TGTGCCAGCAGCCCCAGACAGGGGGCCTTTACTTACGAGCAGTACTTC	CASSPRQGAFTYEQYF
TRBJ1-1	-	16	TRBV5-8	-	TGTGCCAGCAGCCAGGACAGCTTCGGCGGGGTGTGGGAAGCTTTCTTT	CASSQDSFGGVWEAFF
TRBJ1-4	-	16	TRBV2	-	TGTGCCAGCAGTCGTGGTGGGAGAGGCTTTAATGAAAAACTGTTTTTT	CASSRGGRGFNEKLFF
TRBJ1-2	-	15	TRBV3-1/TRBV3-2	-	TGTGCCAGCAGCCAAGTCCATACAGGGCCTTTGGGCTACACCTTC	CASSQVHTGPLGYTF
TRBJ1-5	-	14	TRBV10-3	-	TGTGCCATCAGTGCTGGGGATAGCAATCAGCCCCAGCATTTT	CAISAGDSNQPQHF
TRBJ1-6	-	12	TRBV6-1	-	TGTGCCAGCAGTGAGGGAGATTCACCCCTCCACTTT	CASSEGDSPLHF
TRBJ2-3	-	14	TRBV10-3	TRBD1	TGTGTAGCCCAGCGGGGACAGGGGGAGCATACGCAGTATTTT	CVAQRGQGEHTQYF
TRBJ2-2	-	15	TRBV5-1	-	TGCGCCAGCAGCCCCCCGGGAACTCACACCGGGGAGCTGTTTTTT	CASSPPGTHTGELFF
TRBJ2-7	-	13	TRBV2	TRBD1	TGTGCCAGCAGACCAACGACAGGGCGCGAGCAGTACTTC	CASRPTTGREQYF
TRBJ1-1	-	16	TRBV25-1	TRBD1	TGTGCCAGCAAGGGCCAACGACAGGGGGGATACACTGAAGCTTTCTTT	CASKGQRQGGYTEAFF
TRBJ1-1	-	14	TRBV7-2	-	TGTGCCAGCAGCCGTAGGTGGGTCGACACTGAAGCTTTCTTT	CASSRRWVDTEAFF
TRBJ1-5	-	14	TRBV28	TRBD1	TGTGCCAGCAGGCTGACAGGGGGCAGTCAGCCCCAGCATTTT	CASRLTGGSQPQHF
TRBJ1-1	-	13	TRBV10-1	-	TGCGCCAGCAGTAACACACCGAACACTGAAGCTTTCTTT	CASSNTPNTEAFF
TRBJ2-7	-	15	TRBV30	-	TGTGCCTGGATGGGGCCCCGGGACGGAACCTACGAGCAGTACTTC	CAWMGPRDGTYEQYF
TRBJ2-7	-	14	TRBV5-1	TRBD2	TGCGCCAGCAGCCCTAGCGGGAGGGCCTACGAGCAGTACTTC	CASSPSGRAYEQYF
TRBJ1-5	-	15	TRBV3-1/TRBV3-2	TRBD1	TGTGCCAGCAGCCAAGAACAGGGGAAAAATCAGCCCCAGCATTTT	CASSQEQGKNQPQHF
TRBJ1-1	-	12	TRBV19	-	TGTGCCAGTGGTCCCGGGAACACTGAAGCTTTCTTT	CASGPGNTEAFF
TRBJ1-2	-	13	TRBV11-3	-	TGTGCCAGCAGCTTCGGGACGGGAGGTGGCTACACCTTC	CASSFGTGGGYTF
TRBJ2-3	-	19	TRBV9	-	TGTGCCAGCAGCTCCATATCACCGGGGGCGGGAGCTAGCACAGATACGCAGTATTTT	CASSSISPGAGASTDTQYF
TRBJ2-2	-	17	TRBV5-1	TRBD2	TGCGCCAGCAGCTCCCACCTAGCGGCCAAAGTCACCGGGGAGCTGTTTTTT	CASSSHLAAKVTGELFF
TRBJ2-1	-	15	TRBV9	TRBD2	TGTGCCAGCAGCCCCGGGCAGCGGGAGGGCAATGAGCAGTTCTTC	CASSPGQREGNEQFF
TRBJ1-4	-	16	TRBV27	-	TGTGCCAGCAGATTAACCCCCGGAGGGGGTGGTGAAAAACTGTTTTTT	CASRLTPGGGGEKLFF
TRBJ1-2	-	11	TRBV29-1	-	TGCAGCGTTGGGCGCCCGGAAGGCTACACCTTC	CSVGRPEGYTF
TRBJ1-6	-	17	TRBV5-4	-	TGTGCCAGCAGGTTCTCAGGGGACCCCGTTTATAATTCACCCCTCCACTTT	CASRFSGDPVYNSPLHF
TRBJ2-7	-	14	TRBV7-9	TRBD1	TGTGCCAGCAGCTTCGGGACAGGGTCCTACGAGCAGTACTTC	CASSFGTGSYEQYF
TRBJ1-1	-	12	TRBV13	-	TGTGCCAGCAGCTTGAGGAACACTGAAGCTTTCTTT	CASSLRNTEAFF
TRBJ1-1	once	15	TRBV4-2	TRBD1	TGTGCCAGCAGCCTCCTCAGGGGGGGGAGAGCTGAAGCTTTCTTT	CASSLLRGGRAEAFF
TRBJ1-2	once	10	TRBV6-5	-	TGTGCCAGCAGAGGGGCGGCCTACACCTTC	CASRGAAYTF
TRBJ2-1	-	16	TRBV25-1	-	TGTGCCAGCACTCCGGCTTGGGGGGGCTTGTACAATGAGCAGTTCTTC	CASTPAWGGLYNEQFF
TRBJ2-7	-	17	TRBV7-8	-	TGTGCCAGCAGCTCCGGGAGATCTGGGACAGCCTCCTACGAGCAGTACTTC	CASSSGRSGTASYEQYF
TRBJ1-4	-	13	TRBV12-3/TRBV12-4	-	TGTGCCAGCAGCACCCGGCCGGAAGGGAAACTGTTTTTT	CASSTRPEGKLFF
TRBJ1-2	once	15	TRBV14	TRBD1	TGTGCCAGCAGCCAGCTGGACAGGGGGGCGTATGGCTACACCTTC	CASSQLDRGAYGYTF
TRBJ1-1	-	15	TRBV7-2	-	TGTGCCAGCAGCCCATCACAGGGAAGGAACACTGAAGCTTTCTTT	CASSPSQGRNTEAFF
TRBJ1-1	-	14	TRBV9	-	TGTGCCAGCAGCGTAAGGCCGGGCACGACTGAAGCTTTCTTT	CASSVRPGTTEAFF
TRBJ1-2	-	12	TRBV15	-	TGTGCCACCAGCTCGCGGGGCGATGGCTACACCTTC	CATSSRGDGYTF
TRBJ2-7	-	18	TRBV23-1	TRBD2	TGCGCCAGCAGTCACGGACAGCGAGGACTAGCGGATATCTACGAGCAGTACTTC	CASSHGQRGLADIYEQYF
TRBJ1-3	-	17	TRBV28	-	TGTGCCAGCAGTTCGCCATTCCGGGCCTACTCTGGAAACACCATATATTTT	CASSSPFRAYSGNTIYF
TRBJ2-1	-	15	TRBV20-1	-	TGCAGTGCTAGTCCGCCGGGGGTAAAATACAATGAGCAGTTCTTC	CSASPPGVKYNEQFF
TRBJ1-1	-	13	TRBV12-3/TRBV12-4	-	TGTGCCAGCAGCCCCGAGATGAACACTGAAGCTTTCTTT	CASSPEMNTEAFF
TRBJ2-1	-	15	TRBV3-1/TRBV3-2	-	TGTGCCAGCAGCCACCAAGCCAGCTCCTACAATGAGCAGTTCTTC	CASSHQASSYNEQFF
TRBJ2-5	-	16	TRBV10-1	TRBD2	TGCGCCAGCAGTGAGTCTCCAGCGGGAGGGCCTCAGACCCAGTACTTC	CASSESPAGGPQTQYF
TRBJ1-6	-	15	TRBV11-2	-	TGTGCCAGCAGCTTACCCCGCGGGGGAAATTCACCCCTCCACTTT	CASSLPRGGNSPLHF
TRBJ1-5	-	14	TRBV5-1	-	TGCGCCAGCAGCAGGGGATCAGGCGGTCAGCCCCAGCATTTT	CASSRGSGGQPQHF
TRBJ2-1	-	14	TRBV19	-	TGTGCCAGTAGTATGAGGACCCCCGGGAGTGAGCAGTTCTTC	CASSMRTPGSEQFF